One and the same sample provided the 26 T cell receptor beta chains below, sequenced in a study of T cell repertoires in cytomegalovirus infection. TCRdb reprocessed the reads with MiXCR, giving one entry per CDR3 protein. Of about 230,000 distinct CDR3 sequences detected, around 6.2% appear once; the ten largest clones hold around 6.5%. What was sequenced was PBMCs. The receptor set was obtained from a human donor in good health (CMV status not recorded). Some clones in this sample may be carry-over from other donors' samples.

Ten or more counts support this clonotype. V usage is TRBV6-1 and J usage is TRBJ1-5, with D unresolved. Germline V gene lookup returns CDR1 MNHNS and CDR2 SASEGT. The CDR3 is 13 amino acids. V was cut by 8 bases and J by 3 bases, with 11 bases left in between. CDR3 in DNA: TGTGCCAGCGCCCGGGCCCACAATCAGCCCCAGCATTTT. Its translation: CASARAHNQPQHF.

This clonotype has at least ten counts. The genes are TRBV19 and TRBJ1-5; the D is unclear. Germline CDR1 LNHDA, CDR2 SQIVND (reference sequence). The CDR3 has 13 residues. V lost 7 bases to trimming and J lost 3 bases, with 10 bases between them. CDR3 in amino acids: CASMERLNQPQHF. The CDR3 DNA follows: TGTGCCAGTATGGAGCGACTCAATCAGCCCCAGCATTTT.

This clonotype was detected ten times or more. The chain links TRBV7-2 to TRBJ1-1; D is undetermined. Germline V gives CDR1 SGHTA, CDR2 FQGNSA. Trimming shortened V by 3 bases and J by 0 bases, and 5 bases separated the two germline ends. There are 13 residues in the CDR3. The CDR3 spells CASSFRLNTEAFF. Here the CDR3 DNA reads TGTGCCAGCAGCTTTAGACTGAACACTGAAGCTTTCTTT.

This clonotype was seen at least ten times. V usage is TRBV29-1 and J usage is TRBJ1-1; D is ambiguous. The V gene's germline CDR1 is SQVTM and CDR2 ANQGSEA. CDR3 length: 9 amino acids. The V and J ends lost 7 bases and 6 bases respectively, with 6 bases between them. In nucleotides, the CDR3 is TGCAGCGCCGAGGCTGAAGCTTTCTTT. It translates to CSAEAEAFF. Complete variable domain (other parts from reference TRBV29-1 and TRBJ1-1): SAVISQKPSRDICQRGTSLTIQCQVDSQVTMMFWYRQQPGQSLTLIATANQGSEATYESGFVIDKFPISRPNLTFSTLTVSNMSPEDSSIYLCSAEAEAFFGQGTRLTVV.

This clonotype has ten or more counts. The V gene is TRBV4-3, the J gene TRBJ2-2; TRBD1 agrees at 9 bases. Per germline, CDR1 LGHNA and CDR2 YSLEER. The V gene end was trimmed by 6 bases and the J gene end by 3 bases; junction bases not matched to a gene: 5. This CDR3 is 15 amino acids long. The CDR3 coding sequence is TGCGCCAGCAGTCAGACAGGGGGGTACACCGGGGAGCTGTTTTTT. Translation: CASSQTGGYTGELFF.

In this sample, this clonotype turned up many times. The chain employs TRBV6-2 or TRBV6-3 and TRBJ1-5; TRBD1 might be the D (6 bases). Trimming cost V 6 bases and J 2 bases, with 20 bases left between them. The CDR3 is 17 residues long. Germline CDR1 and CDR2: MNHEY and SVGEGT. The CDR3 coding sequence is TGTGCCAGCAGAAGCACCGACCTGGACAGTGGCAATCAGCCCCAGCATTTT. This gives the protein CASRSTDLDSGNQPQHF.

This clonotype showed up many times. The rearrangement uses TRBV23-1 and TRBJ1-1; no clear D. TRBV23-1 is annotated as an ORF whose role is uncertain. V dropped 5 bases and J dropped 3 bases, with 13 bases sitting between them. The length of the CDR3 is 14 residues. CDR3: CASSAWPRDTEAFF. CDR3 nucleotides: TGCGCCAGCAGTGCCTGGCCGAGGGACACTGAAGCTTTCTTT.

This clonotype was detected ten times or more. The genes are TRBV7-2 and TRBJ2-2; 8 positions match TRBD1. Germline V gene lookup returns CDR1 SGHTA and CDR2 FQGNSA. V trimming: 5 bases; J trimming: 1 base; junction bases outside the gene matches: 12. This CDR3 spans 18 amino acids. The CDR3 DNA is TGTGCCAGCAGCCCCCGCCTACGGACAGGGTTGAACACCGGGGAGCTGTTTTTT. As protein: CASSPRLRTGLNTGELFF.

This clonotype was picked up many times. V usage is TRBV5-1 and J usage is TRBJ2-1; 7 nucleotides match TRBD1. Trimming cost V 5 bases and J 8 bases; bases outside gene matches: 13. CDR3 length equals 15 residues. CDR1 is SGHRS and CDR2 is YFSETQ in the germline V gene. The DNA for the CDR3 is TGCGCCAGCAGTTCCGACAGGGTAGGTTTCGATGAGCAGTTCTTC. It specifies CASSSDRVGFDEQFF.

The CDR3 here is CASRDGTGYTEAFF. DNA for the CDR3: TGCGCCAGCAGGGACGGGACAGGGTACACTGAAGCTTTCTTT. The gene calls are TRBV5-1 and TRBJ1-1, with 9 bases lining up with TRBD1. The CDR3 is made up of 14 amino acids. V shed 5 bases and J 3 bases; nucleotides not matched to a gene: 5. CDR1 and CDR2 from the germline V gene are SGHRS and YFSETQ.

This clonotype was detected many times. The rearrangement uses TRBV7-8 and TRBJ2-7; possibly TRBD1 or TRBD2 for D (5 bases each). Germline V lookup: CDR1 SGHVS, CDR2 FQNEAQ. V was clipped by 2 bases and J by 2 bases, with 16 bases between them. CDR3 length equals 16 residues. This CDR3 reads CASSLKGWEFPYEQYF. CDR3 coding DNA: TGTGCCAGCAGCTTAAAGGGGTGGGAGTTCCCCTACGAGCAGTACTTC.

This clonotype has at least ten counts. The CDR3 nucleotides read TGTGCCAGCAGCGCGACAGGGGGGCAAGAGACCCAGTACTTC. As protein: CASSATGGQETQYF. This chain uses TRBV7-2 with TRBJ2-5; 9 nucleotides match TRBD1. The CDR3 length is 14 residues. CDR1 is SGHTA and CDR2 is FQGNSA in the germline V gene. J gave up 2 bases and V 5 bases, and 3 bases lay outside the gene matches. The full variable domain, rest sourced from reference TRBV7-2 and TRBJ2-5, is GAGVSQSPSNKVTEKGKDVELRCDPISGHTALYWYRQSLGQGLEFLIYFQGNSAPDKSGLPSDRFSAERTGGSVSTLTIQRTQQEDSAVYLCASSATGGQETQYFGPGTRLLVL.

This clonotype was detected many times. The chain employs TRBV20-1 and TRBJ1-1; D possibly corresponds to TRBD1 (5 bases). The CDR3 sequence is 15 residues long. CDR1 and CDR2 from the germline V gene are DFQATT and SNEGSKA (reference sequence). V lost 6 bases, J lost 3 bases, and 20 bases lay in between. CDR3 sequence (DNA): TGCAGTGCAGCTTCCCCCAGGGTCGGGGACACTGAAGCTTTCTTT. Translated: CSAASPRVGDTEAFF.

At least ten counts were recorded for this clonotype. This chain joins TRBV6-2 or TRBV6-3 and TRBJ2-2; no reliable D call. V was shortened by 2 bases and J by 1 base, with 8 bases between the two germline ends. Germline V lookup: CDR1 MNHEY, CDR2 SVGEGT. The CDR3 has 15 residues. The CDR3 DNA reads as TGTGCCAGCAGTTACCCCACAGAGAACACCGGGGAGCTGTTTTTT. It yields the protein CASSYPTENTGELFF.

Ten or more counts support this clonotype. The genes are TRBV28 and TRBJ2-1; 11 bases line up with TRBD2. V trimming: 4 bases; J trimming: 10 bases; junction bases outside the gene matches: 6. The CDR3 contains 14 residues. Germline values: CDR1 MDHEN, CDR2 SYDVKM. CDR3 DNA: TGTGCCAGCAGTTACCCCAGGACTAGCGGGGAGCAGTTCTTC. Translating it yields CASSYPRTSGEQFF.

This clonotype was counted ten times or more. The rearrangement joins TRBV28 to TRBJ2-6, with D possibly matching TRBD1 (5 bases). The CDR3 totals 16 residues. Trimming removed 2 bases from V and 3 bases from J, with 11 bases in between. Germline CDR1 reads MDHEN; CDR2 reads SYDVKM. CDR3 sequence (DNA): TGTGCCAGCAGTTTAAGTCCAGGGCGTGGGGCCAACGTCCTGACTTTC. Its translation is CASSLSPGRGANVLTF.

This clonotype came up a few times. This chain links TRBV27 with TRBJ2-3, with TRBD1 matching over 8 bases. The CDR3 length is 16 residues. Per germline, CDR1 MNHEY and CDR2 SMNVEV (reference sequence). The J segment lost 5 bases and the V segment lost 2 bases, leaving 9 bases of the junction unmatched. CDR3 amino acids: CASSLRTGLDGDTQYF. The CDR3 coding sequence is TGTGCCAGCAGTTTACGGACAGGGCTGGATGGAGATACGCAGTATTTT.

This clonotype was seen many times. This chain links TRBV7-2 with TRBJ2-3; the match to TRBD2 covers 15 bases. CDR1 is SGHTA and CDR2 is FQGNSA in the germline V gene. Trimming took 5 bases from V and 5 from J; bases not matched to a gene: 11. The CDR3 consists of 18 residues. CDR3 loop: CASSVSGTSGGYQDTQYF. CDR3 sequence (DNA): TGTGCCAGCAGCGTTTCCGGGACTAGCGGGGGGTATCAAGATACGCAGTATTTT. Using reference TRBV7-2 and TRBJ2-3 for the parts outside the CDR3, the full variable domain is GAGVSQSPSNKVTEKGKDVELRCDPISGHTALYWYRQSLGQGLEFLIYFQGNSAPDKSGLPSDRFSAERTGGSVSTLTIQRTQQEDSAVYLCASSVSGTSGGYQDTQYFGPGTRLTVL.

There are many counts of this clonotype. This chain links TRBV4-1 with TRBJ2-5; a weak D match, TRBD2 (6 bases). The CDR3 sequence is 14 residues long. Between the trimmed V and J ends, which lost 0 bases and 6 bases, there was a span of 11 bases. CDR1 is MGHRA and CDR2 is YSYEKL in the germline V gene. The CDR3 reads CASSQDGGKKTQYF. The CDR3 nucleotides are TGCGCCAGCAGCCAAGACGGGGGAAAAAAGACCCAGTACTTC.

This clonotype was recorded at least ten times. This chain links TRBV11-2 with TRBJ1-5; D ambiguous. The germline gives CDR1 SGHAT, CDR2 FQNNGV. V lost 5 bases to trimming and J lost 2 bases, with 13 bases between them. This CDR3 contains 15 residues. The CDR3, as DNA: TGTGCCAGCAGCGTCCCGGGAATCGGCAATCAGCCCCAGCATTTT. This codes for CASSVPGIGNQPQHF.

This clonotype was recorded many times. The chain carries TRBV5-4 and TRBJ2-1; no firm D call. V dropped 0 bases and J dropped 10 bases, with 8 bases sitting between them. The CDR3 has 12 residues. The germline V gene encodes CDR1 SGHNT and CDR2 YYREEE (reference sequence). This CDR3 is CASSLGPREQFF. The CDR3 nucleotides read TGTGCCAGCAGCTTGGGCCCCAGGGAGCAGTTCTTC.

CDR3 region: CATGGGVIANQPQHF. The DNA of the CDR3 is TGTGCCACTGGGGGTGGAGTTATAGCAAATCAGCCCCAGCATTTT. This chain uses TRBV28 with TRBJ1-5; TRBD1 might be the D (5 bases). CDR1 is MDHEN and CDR2 is SYDVKM in the germline V gene. The CDR3 has 15 amino acids. Trimming cost V 10 bases and J 4 bases, with 20 bases left between them. The full variable domain, completed using reference TRBV28 and TRBJ1-5, is DVKVTQSSRYLVKRTGEKVFLECVQDMDHENMFWYRQDPGLGLRLIYFSYDVKMKEKGDIPEGYSVSREKKERFSLILESASTNQTSMYLCATGGGVIANQPQHFGDGTRLSIL.

This clonotype appeared a few times. The chain uses TRBV20-1 and TRBJ1-1, with D possibly being TRBD1 (5 bases). V gave up 4 bases and J gave up 4 bases, with 13 bases separating them. Germline assignment: CDR1 DFQATT and CDR2 SNEGSKA (reference sequence). The CDR3 contains 13 residues. This CDR3 reads CSAIIQVGTEAFF. The DNA of the CDR3 is TGCAGTGCTATTATACAGGTCGGCACTGAAGCTTTCTTT.

A few counts support this clonotype. The chain is built from TRBV5-5 and TRBJ1-2; D is uncertain. Germline assignment: CDR1 SGHKS and CDR2 YYEKEE (reference sequence). V was trimmed by 2 bases and J by 4 bases, leaving 15 bases between them. The CDR3 sequence is 15 residues long. CDR3 sequence (DNA): TGTGCCAGCAGCTTAACCGTGCCTCAGAGCTATGGCTACACCTTC. Its translation is CASSLTVPQSYGYTF.

This clonotype was counted only a few times. Here the CDR3 reads CASGTGQPQHF. The DNA of the CDR3 is TGTGCCAGCGGTACAGGTCAGCCCCAGCATTTT. The chain couples TRBV6-6 to TRBJ1-5, with TRBD1 as a possible D gene (5 bases). The CDR3 contains 11 residues. Germline V lookup: CDR1 MNHNY, CDR2 SVGAGI (reference sequence). The V end lost 8 bases, the J end lost 6 bases, and 8 bases lay between the germline ends.

Ten or more counts support this clonotype. V gene TRBV4-3 combines with J gene TRBJ1-1; possible D gene TRBD1, 5 bases. V was pared by 1 base and J by 0 bases, with 6 bases between. This CDR3 is 14 amino acids long. In germline, CDR1 is LGHNA, CDR2 YSLEER. The CDR3 spells CASSQGQLNTEAFF. CDR3 nucleotides: TGCGCCAGCAGCCAAGGACAGCTGAACACTGAAGCTTTCTTT.